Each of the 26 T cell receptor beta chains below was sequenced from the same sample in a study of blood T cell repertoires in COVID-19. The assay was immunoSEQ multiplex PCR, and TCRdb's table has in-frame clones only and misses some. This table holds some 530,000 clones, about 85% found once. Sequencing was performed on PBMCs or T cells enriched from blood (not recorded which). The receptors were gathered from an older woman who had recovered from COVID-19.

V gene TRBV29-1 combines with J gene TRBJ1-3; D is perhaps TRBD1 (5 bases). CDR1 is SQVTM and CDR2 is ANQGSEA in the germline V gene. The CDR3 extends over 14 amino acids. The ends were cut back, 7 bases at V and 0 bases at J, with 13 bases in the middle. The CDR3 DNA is TGCAGCGCGAGTACAGGCCTCTCTGGAAACACCATATATTTT. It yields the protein CSASTGLSGNTIYF.

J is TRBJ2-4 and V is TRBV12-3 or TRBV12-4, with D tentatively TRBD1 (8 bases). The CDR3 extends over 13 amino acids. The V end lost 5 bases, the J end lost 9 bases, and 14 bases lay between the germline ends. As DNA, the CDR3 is TGTGCCAGCAGTCTACAGGGGGGGGCCATTCAGTACTTC. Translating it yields CASSLQGGAIQYF.

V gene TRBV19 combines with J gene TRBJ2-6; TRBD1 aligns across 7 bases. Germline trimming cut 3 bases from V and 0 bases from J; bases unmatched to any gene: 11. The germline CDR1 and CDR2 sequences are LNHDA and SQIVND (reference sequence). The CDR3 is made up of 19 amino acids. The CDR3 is CASSILRGHHLSGANVLTF. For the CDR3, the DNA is TGTGCCAGTAGTATTTTGAGGGGGCACCACCTCTCTGGGGCCAACGTCCTGACTTTC.

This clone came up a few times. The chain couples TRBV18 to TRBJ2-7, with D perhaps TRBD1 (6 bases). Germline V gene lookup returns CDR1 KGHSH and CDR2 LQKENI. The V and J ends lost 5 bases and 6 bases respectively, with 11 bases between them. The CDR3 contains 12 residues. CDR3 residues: CASSFTGTEQYF. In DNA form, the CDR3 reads TGTGCCAGCTCATTTACAGGGACCGAGCAGTACTTC.

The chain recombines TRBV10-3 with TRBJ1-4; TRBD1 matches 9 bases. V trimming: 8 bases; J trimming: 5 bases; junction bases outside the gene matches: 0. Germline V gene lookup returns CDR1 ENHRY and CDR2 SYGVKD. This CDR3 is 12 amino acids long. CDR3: CAIGTGNEKLFF. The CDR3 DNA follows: TGTGCCATCGGGACAGGGAATGAAAAACTGTTTTTT.

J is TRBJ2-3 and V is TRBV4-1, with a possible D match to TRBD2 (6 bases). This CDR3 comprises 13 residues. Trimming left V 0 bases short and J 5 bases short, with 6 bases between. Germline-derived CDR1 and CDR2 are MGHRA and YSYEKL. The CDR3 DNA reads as TGCGCCAGCAGCCAAGAGGGAGGAGATACGCAGTATTTT. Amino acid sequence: CASSQEGGDTQYF.

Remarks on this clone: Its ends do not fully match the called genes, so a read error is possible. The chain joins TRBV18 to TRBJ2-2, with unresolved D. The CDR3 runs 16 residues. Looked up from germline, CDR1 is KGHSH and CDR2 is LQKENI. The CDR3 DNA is TGTGCCACCTCAGGTCCCTTCGGTTCTTCGACCGGGGAGCTGTTTTTT. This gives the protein CATSGPFGSSTGELFF. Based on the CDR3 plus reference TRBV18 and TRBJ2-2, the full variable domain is NAGVMQNPRHLVRRRGQEARLRCSPMKGHSHVYWYRQLPEEGLKFMVYLQKENIIDESGMPKERFSAEFPKEGPSILRIQQVVRGDSAAYFCATSGPFGSSTGELFFGEGSRLTVL.

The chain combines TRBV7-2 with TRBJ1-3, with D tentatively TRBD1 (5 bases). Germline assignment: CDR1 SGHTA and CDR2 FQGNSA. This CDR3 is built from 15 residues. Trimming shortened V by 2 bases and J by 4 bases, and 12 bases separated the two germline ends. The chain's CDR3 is CASSLRGTGGNTIYF. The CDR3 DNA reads TGTGCCAGCAGCTTAAGGGGCACAGGCGGAAACACCATATATTTT.

The CDR3 nucleotides read TGTGCCAGTAGTAGGGAGTTATACTATGGCTACACCTTC. Amino acids: CASSRELYYGYTF. The chain has TRBV19 and TRBJ1-2; the D is unclear. Germline V gene sequence: CDR1 LNHDA, CDR2 SQIVND (reference sequence). The length of the CDR3 is 13 residues. V shed 4 bases and J shed 3 bases, with 9 bases lying between them.

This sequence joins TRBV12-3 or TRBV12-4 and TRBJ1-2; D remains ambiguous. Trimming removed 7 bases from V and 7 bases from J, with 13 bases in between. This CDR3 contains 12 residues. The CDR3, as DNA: TGTGCCAGCACCCCAGGTTCAGGTGGCTACACCTTC. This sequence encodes CASTPGSGGYTF.

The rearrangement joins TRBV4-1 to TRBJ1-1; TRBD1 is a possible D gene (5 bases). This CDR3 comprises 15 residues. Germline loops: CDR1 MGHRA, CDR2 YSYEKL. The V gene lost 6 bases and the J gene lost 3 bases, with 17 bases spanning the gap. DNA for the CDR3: TGCGCCAGCAGGCCGCGTTACCAGGGTGACACTGAAGCTTTCTTT. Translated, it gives CASRPRYQGDTEAFF.

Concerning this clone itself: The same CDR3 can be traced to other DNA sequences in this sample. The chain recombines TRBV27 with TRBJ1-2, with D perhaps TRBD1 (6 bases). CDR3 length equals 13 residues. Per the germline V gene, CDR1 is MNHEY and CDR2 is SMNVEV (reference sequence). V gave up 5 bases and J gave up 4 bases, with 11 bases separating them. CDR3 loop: CASSPRTAYGYTF. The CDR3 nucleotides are TGTGCCAGCAGTCCCCGGACAGCCTATGGCTACACCTTC.

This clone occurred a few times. CDR3 DNA sequence: TGCGCCAGCAGCGCCTCGGGACAGGGGGGAGCTGAAGCTTTCTTT. Amino acids: CASSASGQGGAEAFF. V is TRBV5-1 and J is TRBJ1-1, with 11 nucleotides matching TRBD1. The CDR3 length is 15 residues. With 4 bases clipped from V and 6 bases from J, the junction kept 8 bases outside the gene matches. The germline gives CDR1 SGHRS, CDR2 YFSETQ. Full variable domain (outside the CDR3, taken from reference TRBV5-1 and TRBJ1-1): KAGVTQTPRYLIKTRGQQVTLSCSPISGHRSVSWYQQTPGQGLQFLFEYFSETQRNKGNFPGRFSGRQFSNSRSEMNVSTLELGDSALYLCASSASGQGGAEAFFGQGTRLTVV.

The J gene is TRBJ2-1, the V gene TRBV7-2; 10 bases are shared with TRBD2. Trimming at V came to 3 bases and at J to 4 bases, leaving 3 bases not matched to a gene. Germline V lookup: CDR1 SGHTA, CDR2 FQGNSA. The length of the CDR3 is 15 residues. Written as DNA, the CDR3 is TGTGCCAGCAGCTTTCTAGCGGGGGTTTACAATGAGCAGTTCTTC. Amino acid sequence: CASSFLAGVYNEQFF.

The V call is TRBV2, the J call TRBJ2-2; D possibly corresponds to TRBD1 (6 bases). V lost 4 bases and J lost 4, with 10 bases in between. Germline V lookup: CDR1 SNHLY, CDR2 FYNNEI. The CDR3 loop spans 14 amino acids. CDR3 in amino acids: CASSGTASTGELFF. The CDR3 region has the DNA TGTGCCAGCAGTGGGACAGCCTCCACCGGGGAGCTGTTTTTT.

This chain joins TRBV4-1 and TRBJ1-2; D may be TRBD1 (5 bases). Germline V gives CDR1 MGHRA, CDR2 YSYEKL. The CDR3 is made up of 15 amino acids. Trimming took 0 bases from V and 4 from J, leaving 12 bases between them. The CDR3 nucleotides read TGCGCCAGCAGCCAAGATTCGGGAGGGGCCTATGGCTACACCTTC. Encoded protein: CASSQDSGGAYGYTF.

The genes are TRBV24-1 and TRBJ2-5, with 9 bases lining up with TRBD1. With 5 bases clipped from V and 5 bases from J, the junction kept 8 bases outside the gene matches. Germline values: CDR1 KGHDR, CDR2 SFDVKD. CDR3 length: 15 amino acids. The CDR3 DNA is TGTGCCACCAGTGGTTCCGGGACAGGGTGGGAGACCCAGTACTTC. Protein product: CATSGSGTGWETQYF.

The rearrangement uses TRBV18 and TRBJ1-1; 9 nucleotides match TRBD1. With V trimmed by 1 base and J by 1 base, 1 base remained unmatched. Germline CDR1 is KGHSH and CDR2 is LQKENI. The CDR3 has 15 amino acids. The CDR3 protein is CASSPQGQGNTEAFF. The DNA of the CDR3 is TGTGCCAGCTCACCACAGGGACAGGGGAACACTGAAGCTTTCTTT.

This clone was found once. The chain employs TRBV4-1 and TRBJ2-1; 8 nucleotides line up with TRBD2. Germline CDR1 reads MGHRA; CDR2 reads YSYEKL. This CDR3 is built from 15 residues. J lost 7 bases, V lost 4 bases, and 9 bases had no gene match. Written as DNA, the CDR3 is TGCGCCAGCAGCCCCGGGCGGGGGGCCCAAAATGAGCAGTTCTTC. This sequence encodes CASSPGRGAQNEQFF.

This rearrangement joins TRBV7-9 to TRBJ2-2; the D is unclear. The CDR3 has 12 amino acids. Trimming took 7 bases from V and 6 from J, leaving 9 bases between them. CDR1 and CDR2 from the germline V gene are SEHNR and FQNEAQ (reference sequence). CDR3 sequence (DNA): TGTGCCAGCAAGACGGCGGCCGGGGAGCTGTTTTTT. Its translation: CASKTAAGELFF.

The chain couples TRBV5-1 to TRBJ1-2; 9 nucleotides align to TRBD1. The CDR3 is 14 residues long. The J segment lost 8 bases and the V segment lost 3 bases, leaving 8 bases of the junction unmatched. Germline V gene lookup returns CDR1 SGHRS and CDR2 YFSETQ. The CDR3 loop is CASSSGQGLGGYTF. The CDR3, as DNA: TGCGCCAGCAGCTCCGGACAGGGGCTAGGGGGCTACACCTTC.

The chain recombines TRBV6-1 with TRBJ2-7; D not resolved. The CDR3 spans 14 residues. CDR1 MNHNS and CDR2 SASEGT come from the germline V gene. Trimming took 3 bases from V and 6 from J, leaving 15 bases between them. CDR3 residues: CASSEPGLSTEQYV. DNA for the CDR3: TGTGCCAGCAGTGAGCCTGGGCTGTCTACCGAGCAGTACGTC.

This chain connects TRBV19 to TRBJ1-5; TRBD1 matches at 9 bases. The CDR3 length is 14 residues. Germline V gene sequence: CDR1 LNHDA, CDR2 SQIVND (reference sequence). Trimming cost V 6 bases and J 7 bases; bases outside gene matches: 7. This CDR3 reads CASSTGTGTQPQHF. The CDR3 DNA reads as TGTGCCAGTAGCACCGGGACAGGGACCCAGCCCCAGCATTTT.

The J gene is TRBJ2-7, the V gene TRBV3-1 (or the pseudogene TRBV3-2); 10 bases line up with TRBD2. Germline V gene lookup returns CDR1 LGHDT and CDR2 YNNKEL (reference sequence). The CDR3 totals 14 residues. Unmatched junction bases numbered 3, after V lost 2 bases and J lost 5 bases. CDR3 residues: CASSQSGGANEQYV. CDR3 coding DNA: TGTGCCAGCAGCCAAAGCGGGGGGGCGAACGAGCAGTACGTC.

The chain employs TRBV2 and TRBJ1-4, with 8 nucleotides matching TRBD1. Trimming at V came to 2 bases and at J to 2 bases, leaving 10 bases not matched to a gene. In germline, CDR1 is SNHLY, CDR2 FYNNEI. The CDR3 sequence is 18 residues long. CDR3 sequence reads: CASSERPGGLFTNEKLFF. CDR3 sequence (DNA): TGTGCCAGCAGTGAACGCCCAGGGGGCCTCTTTACTAATGAAAAACTGTTTTTT.

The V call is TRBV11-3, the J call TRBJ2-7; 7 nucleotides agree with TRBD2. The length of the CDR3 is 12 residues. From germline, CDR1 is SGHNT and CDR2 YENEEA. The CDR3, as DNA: TGTGCCAGCAGCTTATACTTGGCGGGGGAGAGCGTC. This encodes CASSLYLAGESV.